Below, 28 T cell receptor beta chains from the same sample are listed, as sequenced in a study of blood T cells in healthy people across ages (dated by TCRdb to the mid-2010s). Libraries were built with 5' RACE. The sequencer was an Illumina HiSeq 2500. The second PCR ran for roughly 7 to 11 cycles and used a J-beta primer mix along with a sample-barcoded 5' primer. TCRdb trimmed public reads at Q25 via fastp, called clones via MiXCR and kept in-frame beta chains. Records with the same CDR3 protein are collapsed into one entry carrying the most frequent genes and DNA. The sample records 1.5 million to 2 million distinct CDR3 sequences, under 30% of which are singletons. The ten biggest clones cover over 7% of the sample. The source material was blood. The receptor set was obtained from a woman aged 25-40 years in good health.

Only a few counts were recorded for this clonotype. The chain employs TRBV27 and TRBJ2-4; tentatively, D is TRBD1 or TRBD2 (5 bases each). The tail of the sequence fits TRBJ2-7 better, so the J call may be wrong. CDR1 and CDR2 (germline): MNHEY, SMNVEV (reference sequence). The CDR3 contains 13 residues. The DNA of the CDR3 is TGTGCCAGCAGTTTATCTGCCGGGGCCGAGCAGTACTTC. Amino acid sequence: CASSLSAGAEQYF.

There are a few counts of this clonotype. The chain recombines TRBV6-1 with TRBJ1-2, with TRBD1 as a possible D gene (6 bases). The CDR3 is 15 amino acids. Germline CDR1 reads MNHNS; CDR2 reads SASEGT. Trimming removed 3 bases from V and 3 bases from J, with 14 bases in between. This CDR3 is CASSEAGQTYYGYTF. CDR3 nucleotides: TGTGCCAGCAGTGAGGCAGGACAGACCTACTATGGCTACACCTTC.

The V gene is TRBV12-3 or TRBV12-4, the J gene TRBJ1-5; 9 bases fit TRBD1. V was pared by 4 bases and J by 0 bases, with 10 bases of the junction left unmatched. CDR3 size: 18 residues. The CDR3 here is CASSSRGDREYSNQPQHF. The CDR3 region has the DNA TGTGCCAGCAGTTCCCGGGGGGACAGGGAGTATAGCAATCAGCCCCAGCATTTT.

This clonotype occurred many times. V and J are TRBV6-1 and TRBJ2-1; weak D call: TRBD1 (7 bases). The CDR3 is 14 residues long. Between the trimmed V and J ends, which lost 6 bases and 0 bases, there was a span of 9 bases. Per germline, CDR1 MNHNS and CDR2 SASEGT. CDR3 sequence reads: CASRRDSSYNEQFF. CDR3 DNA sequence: TGTGCCAGCAGGCGGGACAGCTCCTACAATGAGCAGTTCTTC.

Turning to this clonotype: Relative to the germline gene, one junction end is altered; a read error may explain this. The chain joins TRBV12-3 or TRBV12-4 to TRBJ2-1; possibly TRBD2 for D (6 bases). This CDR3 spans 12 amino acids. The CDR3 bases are TGTACCAGCAGTTTAAAAGGGACTGAGAAGTTCTTC. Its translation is CTSSLKGTEKFF.

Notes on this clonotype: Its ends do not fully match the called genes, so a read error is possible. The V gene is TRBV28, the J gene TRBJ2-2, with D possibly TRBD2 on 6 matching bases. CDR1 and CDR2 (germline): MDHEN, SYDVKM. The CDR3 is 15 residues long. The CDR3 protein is CASSPGGSPPGEPFF. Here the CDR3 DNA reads TGTGCCAGCAGTCCCGGGGGAAGTCCACCCGGGGAGCCGTTTTTT.

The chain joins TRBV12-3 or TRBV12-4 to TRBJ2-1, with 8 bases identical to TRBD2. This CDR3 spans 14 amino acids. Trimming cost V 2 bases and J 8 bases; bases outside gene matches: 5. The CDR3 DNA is TGTGCCAGCAGTTTAAGCGGGAGTGGGGATGAGCAGTTCTTC. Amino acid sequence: CASSLSGSGDEQFF.

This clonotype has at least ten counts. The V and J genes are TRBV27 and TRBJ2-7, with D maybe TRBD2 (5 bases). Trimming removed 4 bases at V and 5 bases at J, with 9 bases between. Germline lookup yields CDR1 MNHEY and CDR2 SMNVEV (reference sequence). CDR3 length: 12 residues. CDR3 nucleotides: TGTGCCAGCAGTTCGGGGTTCAACGAGCAGTACTTC. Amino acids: CASSSGFNEQYF.

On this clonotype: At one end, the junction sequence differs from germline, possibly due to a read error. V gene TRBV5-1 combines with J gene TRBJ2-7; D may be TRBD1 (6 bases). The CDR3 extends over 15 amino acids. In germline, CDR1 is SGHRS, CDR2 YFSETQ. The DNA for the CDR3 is TGCGCCAGCAGCTTGGGTCAGGGGCATGCCTACGAACAGTACTTC. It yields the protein CASSLGQGHAYEQYF.

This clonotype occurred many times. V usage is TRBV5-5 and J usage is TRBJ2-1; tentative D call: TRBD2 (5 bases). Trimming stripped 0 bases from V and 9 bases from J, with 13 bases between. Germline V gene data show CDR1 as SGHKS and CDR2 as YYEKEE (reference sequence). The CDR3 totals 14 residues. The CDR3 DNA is TGTGCCAGCAGCTTGGTACCGGGAACAACTGAGCAGTTCTTC. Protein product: CASSLVPGTTEQFF.

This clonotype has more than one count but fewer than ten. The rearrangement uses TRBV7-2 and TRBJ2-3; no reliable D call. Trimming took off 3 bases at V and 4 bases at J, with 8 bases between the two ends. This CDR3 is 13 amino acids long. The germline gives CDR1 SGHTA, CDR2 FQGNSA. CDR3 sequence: CASSLNHADTQYF. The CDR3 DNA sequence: TGTGCCAGCAGCTTGAACCACGCAGATACGCAGTATTTT.

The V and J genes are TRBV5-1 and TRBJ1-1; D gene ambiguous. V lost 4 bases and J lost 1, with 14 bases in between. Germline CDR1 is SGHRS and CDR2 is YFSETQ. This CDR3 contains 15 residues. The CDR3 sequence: CASSPSWQENTEAFF. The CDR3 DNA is TGCGCCAGCAGCCCATCTTGGCAGGAGAACACTGAAGCTTTCTTT.

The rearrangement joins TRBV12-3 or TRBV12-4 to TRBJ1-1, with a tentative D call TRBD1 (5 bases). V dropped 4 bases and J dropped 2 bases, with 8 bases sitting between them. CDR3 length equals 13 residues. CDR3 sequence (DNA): TGTGCCAGCAGTTGGGGCCCCAACACTGAAGCTTTCTTT. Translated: CASSWGPNTEAFF.

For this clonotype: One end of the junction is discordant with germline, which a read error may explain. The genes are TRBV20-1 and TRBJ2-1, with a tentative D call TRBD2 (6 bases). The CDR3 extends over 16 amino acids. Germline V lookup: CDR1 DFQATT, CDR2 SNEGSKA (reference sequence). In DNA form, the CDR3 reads TGCAGTACTAGTTACAGACTAGGAAGAGGGGTCAATGAGCAGTTCTTC. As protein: CSTSYRLGRGVNEQFF.

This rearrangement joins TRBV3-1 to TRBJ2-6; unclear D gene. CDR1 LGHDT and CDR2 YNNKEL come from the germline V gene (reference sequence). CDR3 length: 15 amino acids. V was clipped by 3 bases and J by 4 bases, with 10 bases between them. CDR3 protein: CASSQGLEGANVLTF. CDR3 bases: TGTGCCAGCAGCCAGGGCTTGGAGGGGGCCAACGTCCTGACTTTC.

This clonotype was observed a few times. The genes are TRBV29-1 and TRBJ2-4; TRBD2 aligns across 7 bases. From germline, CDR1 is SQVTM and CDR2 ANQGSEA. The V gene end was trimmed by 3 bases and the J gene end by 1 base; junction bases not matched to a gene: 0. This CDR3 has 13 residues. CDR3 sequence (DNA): TGCAGCGTTGACGGGGGGGCCAAAAACATTCAGTACTTC. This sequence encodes CSVDGGAKNIQYF.

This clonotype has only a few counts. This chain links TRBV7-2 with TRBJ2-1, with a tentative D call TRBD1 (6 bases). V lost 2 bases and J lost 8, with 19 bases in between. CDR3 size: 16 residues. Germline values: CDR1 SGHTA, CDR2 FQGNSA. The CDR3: CASSLYFGGANDEQFF. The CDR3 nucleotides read TGTGCCAGCAGCTTATATTTTGGGGGCGCAAATGATGAGCAGTTCTTC.

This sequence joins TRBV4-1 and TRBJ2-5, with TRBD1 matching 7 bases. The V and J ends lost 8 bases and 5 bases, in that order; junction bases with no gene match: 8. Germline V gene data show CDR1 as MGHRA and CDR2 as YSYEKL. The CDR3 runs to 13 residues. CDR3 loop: CASGTPRGETQYF. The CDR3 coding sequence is TGCGCCAGCGGAACTCCCAGGGGGGAGACCCAGTACTTC.

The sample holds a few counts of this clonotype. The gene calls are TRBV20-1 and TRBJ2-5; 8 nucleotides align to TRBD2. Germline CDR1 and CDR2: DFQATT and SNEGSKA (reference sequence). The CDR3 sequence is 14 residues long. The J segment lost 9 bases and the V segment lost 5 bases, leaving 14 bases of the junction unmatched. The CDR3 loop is CSAPTISRGASQYF. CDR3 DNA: TGCAGTGCTCCCACTATCTCGCGGGGGGCATCCCAGTACTTC.

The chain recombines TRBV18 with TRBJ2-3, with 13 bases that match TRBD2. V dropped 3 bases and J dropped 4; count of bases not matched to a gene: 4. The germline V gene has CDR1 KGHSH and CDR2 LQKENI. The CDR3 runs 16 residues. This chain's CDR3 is CASSPGTSGAADTQYF. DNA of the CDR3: TGTGCCAGCTCACCGGGGACTAGCGGGGCTGCAGATACGCAGTATTTT.

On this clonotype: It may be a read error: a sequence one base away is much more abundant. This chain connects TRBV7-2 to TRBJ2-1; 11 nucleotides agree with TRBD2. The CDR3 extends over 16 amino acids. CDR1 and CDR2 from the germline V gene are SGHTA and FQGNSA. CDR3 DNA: TGTGCCAGCAGCCCCAGACCTAGCGGGGGGTACAATGAGCAGTCCTTC. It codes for CASSPRPSGGYNEQSF.

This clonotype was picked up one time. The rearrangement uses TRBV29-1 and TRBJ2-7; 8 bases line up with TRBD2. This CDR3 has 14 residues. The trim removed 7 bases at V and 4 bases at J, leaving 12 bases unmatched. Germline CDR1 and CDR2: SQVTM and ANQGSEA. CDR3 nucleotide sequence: TGCAGCGCGGAAGTAGCGGGAACGCGTTACGAGCAGTACTTC. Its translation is CSAEVAGTRYEQYF.

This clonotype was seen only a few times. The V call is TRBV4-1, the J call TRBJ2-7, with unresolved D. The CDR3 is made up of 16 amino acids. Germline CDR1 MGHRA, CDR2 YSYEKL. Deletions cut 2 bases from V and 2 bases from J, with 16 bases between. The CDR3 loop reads CASSQKEVIQPYEQYF. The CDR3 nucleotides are TGCGCCAGCAGCCAAAAGGAAGTGATACAGCCCTACGAGCAGTACTTC.

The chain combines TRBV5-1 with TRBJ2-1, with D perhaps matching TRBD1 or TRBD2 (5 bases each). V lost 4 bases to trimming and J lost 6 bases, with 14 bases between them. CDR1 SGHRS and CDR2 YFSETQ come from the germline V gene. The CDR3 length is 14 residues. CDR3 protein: CASSLGTAGNEQFF. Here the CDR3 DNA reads TGCGCCAGCAGCCTTGGGACCGCCGGCAATGAGCAGTTCTTC.

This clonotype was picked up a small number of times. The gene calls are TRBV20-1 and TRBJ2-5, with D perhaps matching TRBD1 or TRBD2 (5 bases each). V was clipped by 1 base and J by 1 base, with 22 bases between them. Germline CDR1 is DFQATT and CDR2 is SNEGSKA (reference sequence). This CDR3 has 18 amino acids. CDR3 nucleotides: TGCAGTGCTAGAGGGTTAGGTTCGGGATCTGGGGCCCAAGAGACCCAGTACTTC. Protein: CSARGLGSGSGAQETQYF.

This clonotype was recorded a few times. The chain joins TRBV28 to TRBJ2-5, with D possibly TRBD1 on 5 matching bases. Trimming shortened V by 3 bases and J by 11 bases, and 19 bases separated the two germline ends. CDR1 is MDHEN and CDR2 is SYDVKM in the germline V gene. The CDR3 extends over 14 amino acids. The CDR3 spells CASSLELDVQEQYF. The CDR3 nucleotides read TGTGCCAGCAGTTTGGAGCTAGATGTACAGGAGCAGTACTTC.

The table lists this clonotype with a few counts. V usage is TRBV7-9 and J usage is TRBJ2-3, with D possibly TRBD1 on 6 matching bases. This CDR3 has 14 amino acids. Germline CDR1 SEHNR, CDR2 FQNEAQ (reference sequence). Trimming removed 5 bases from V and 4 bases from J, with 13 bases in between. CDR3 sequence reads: CASSGGRGADTQYF. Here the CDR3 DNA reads TGTGCCAGCAGCGGGGGCAGGGGAGCAGATACGCAGTATTTT.

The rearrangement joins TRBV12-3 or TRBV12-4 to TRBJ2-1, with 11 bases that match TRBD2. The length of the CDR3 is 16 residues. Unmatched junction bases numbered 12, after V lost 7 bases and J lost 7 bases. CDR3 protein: CASILELAGGGNEQFF. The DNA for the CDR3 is TGTGCCAGCATCCTCGAGCTAGCGGGAGGAGGTAATGAGCAGTTCTTC.